A single sample gave rise to the 3 T cell receptor beta chains below, sequenced in a study of T cell repertoires in cytomegalovirus infection. For these receptors, no antigen is known. TCRdb re-derived calls from the reads in MiXCR, one entry per CDR3 protein. The table shows around 95,000 distinct CDR3 sequences, with around 28% occurring only once. Specimen: CD8+ T cells from cultured PBMCs, collected from culture after CMV antigen stimulation. These receptors all come from a human donor in good health (CMV status not recorded). Some clones in this sample may be carry-over from other donors' samples.

The chain couples TRBV7-6 to TRBJ2-7, with D possibly TRBD1 on 5 matching bases. The germline gives CDR1 SGHVS, CDR2 FNYEAQ. This CDR3 has 13 residues. Trimming cost V 2 bases and J 3 bases, with 8 bases left between them. The CDR3: CASSLSDSYEQYF. As DNA, the CDR3 is TGTGCCAGCAGCTTAAGCGACAGCTACGAGCAGTACTTC.

This chain uses TRBV14 with TRBJ1-3; D gene uncertain. The CDR3 runs 15 residues. Deletions cut 0 bases from V and 0 bases from J, with 6 bases between. Germline V gene data show CDR1 as SGHDN and CDR2 as FVKESK. The CDR3 is CASSQDLSSGNTIYF. DNA of the CDR3: TGTGCCAGCAGCCAAGATCTGTCCTCTGGAAACACCATATATTTT. The variable domain in full, with the rest retrieved from reference TRBV14 and TRBJ1-3, is EAGVTQFPSHSVIEKGQTVTLRCDPISGHDNLYWYRRVMGKEIKFLLHFVKESKQDESGMPNNRFLAERTGGTYSTLKVQPAELEDSGVYFCASSQDLSSGNTIYFGEGSWLTVV.

In its sample, this clonotype was seen a few times. The V and J genes are TRBV4-1 and TRBJ1-4; no reliable D call. This CDR3 comprises 14 residues. The V end lost 2 bases, the J end lost 7 bases, and 11 bases lay between the germline ends. Germline CDR1 MGHRA, CDR2 YSYEKL. CDR3 amino acids: CASSQSYLAEKLFF. DNA of the CDR3: TGCGCCAGCAGCCAATCCTATTTGGCTGAAAAACTGTTTTTT.